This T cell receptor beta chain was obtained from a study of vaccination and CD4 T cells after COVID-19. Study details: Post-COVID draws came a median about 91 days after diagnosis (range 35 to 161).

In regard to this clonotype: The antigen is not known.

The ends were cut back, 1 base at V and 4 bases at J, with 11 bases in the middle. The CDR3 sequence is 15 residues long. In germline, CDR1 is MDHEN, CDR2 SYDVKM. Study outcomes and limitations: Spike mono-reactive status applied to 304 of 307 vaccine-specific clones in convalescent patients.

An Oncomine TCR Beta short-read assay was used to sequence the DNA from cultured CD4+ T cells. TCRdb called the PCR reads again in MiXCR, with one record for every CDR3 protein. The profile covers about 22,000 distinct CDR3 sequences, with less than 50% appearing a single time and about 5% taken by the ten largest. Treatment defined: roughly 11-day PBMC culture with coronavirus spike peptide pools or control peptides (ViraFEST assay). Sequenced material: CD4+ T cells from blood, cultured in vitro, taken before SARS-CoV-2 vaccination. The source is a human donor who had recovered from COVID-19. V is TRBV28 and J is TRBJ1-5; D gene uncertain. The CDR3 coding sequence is TGTGCCAGCAGTTTATCCCTTATTATGAATCAGCCCCAGCATTTT. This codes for CASSLSLIMNQPQHF.